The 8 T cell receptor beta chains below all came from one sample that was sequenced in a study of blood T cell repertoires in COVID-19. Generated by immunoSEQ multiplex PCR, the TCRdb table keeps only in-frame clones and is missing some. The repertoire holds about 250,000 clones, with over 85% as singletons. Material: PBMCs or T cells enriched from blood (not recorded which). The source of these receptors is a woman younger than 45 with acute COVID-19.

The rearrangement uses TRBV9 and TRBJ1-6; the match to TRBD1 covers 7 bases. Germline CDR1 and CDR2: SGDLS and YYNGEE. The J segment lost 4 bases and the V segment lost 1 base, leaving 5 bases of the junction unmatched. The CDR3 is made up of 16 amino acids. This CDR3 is CASSVSGQPYNSPLHF. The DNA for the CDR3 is TGTGCCAGCAGCGTATCGGGACAGCCTTATAATTCACCCCTCCACTTT.

The CDR3 here is CASSQGSGGSTGELFF. The CDR3 coding sequence is TGCGCCAGCAGCCAAGGGAGCGGGGGAAGCACCGGGGAGCTGTTTTTT. The chain combines TRBV4-1 with TRBJ2-2, with 8 bases matching TRBD2. Trimming removed 1 base from V and 4 bases from J; junction bases left unmatched: 5. CDR3 length equals 16 residues. Germline V gives CDR1 MGHRA, CDR2 YSYEKL.

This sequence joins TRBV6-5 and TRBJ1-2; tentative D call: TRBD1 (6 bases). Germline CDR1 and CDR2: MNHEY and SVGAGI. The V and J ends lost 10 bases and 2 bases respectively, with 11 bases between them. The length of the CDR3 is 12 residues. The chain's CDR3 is CATADRNYGYTF. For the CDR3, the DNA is TGTGCCACCGCCGACAGGAACTATGGCTACACCTTC.

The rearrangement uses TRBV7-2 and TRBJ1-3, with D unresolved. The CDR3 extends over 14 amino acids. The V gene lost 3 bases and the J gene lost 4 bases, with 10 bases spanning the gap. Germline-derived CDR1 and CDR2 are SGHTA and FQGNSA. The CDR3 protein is CASSFVPEGNTIYF. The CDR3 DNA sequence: TGTGCCAGCAGCTTCGTGCCAGAAGGAAACACCATATATTTT.

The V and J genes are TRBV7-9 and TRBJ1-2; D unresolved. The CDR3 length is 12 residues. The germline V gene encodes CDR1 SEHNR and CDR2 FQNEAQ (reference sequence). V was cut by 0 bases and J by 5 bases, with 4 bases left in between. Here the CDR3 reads CASSLAQYGYTF. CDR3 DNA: TGTGCCAGCAGCTTAGCGCAGTATGGCTACACCTTC. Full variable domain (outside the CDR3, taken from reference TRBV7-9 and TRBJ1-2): DTGVSQNPRHKITKRGQNVTFRCDPISEHNRLYWYRQTLGQGPEFLTYFQNEAQLEKSRLLSDRFSAERPKGSFSTLEIQRTEQGDSAMYLCASSLAQYGYTFGSGTRLTVV.

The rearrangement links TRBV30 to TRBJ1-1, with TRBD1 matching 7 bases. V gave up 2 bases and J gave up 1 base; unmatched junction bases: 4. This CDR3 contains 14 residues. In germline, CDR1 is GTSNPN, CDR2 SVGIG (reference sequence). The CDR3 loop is CAWSTGAENTEAFF. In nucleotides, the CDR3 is TGTGCCTGGAGTACAGGGGCGGAGAACACTGAAGCTTTCTTT.

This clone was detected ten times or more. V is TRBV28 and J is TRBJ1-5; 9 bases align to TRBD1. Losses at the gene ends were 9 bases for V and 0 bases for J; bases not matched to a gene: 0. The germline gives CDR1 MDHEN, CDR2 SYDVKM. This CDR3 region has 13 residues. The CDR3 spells CARGQGSNQPQHF. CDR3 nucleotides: TGTGCCAGGGGACAGGGTAGCAATCAGCCCCAGCATTTT.

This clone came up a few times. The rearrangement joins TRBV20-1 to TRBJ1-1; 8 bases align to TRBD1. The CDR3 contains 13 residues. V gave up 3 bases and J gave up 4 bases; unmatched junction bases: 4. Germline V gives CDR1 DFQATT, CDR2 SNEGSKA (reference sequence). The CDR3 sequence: CSASTGGVTEAFF. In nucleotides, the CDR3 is TGCAGTGCTAGTACAGGGGGAGTCACTGAAGCTTTCTTT.